The entry below gives a single T cell receptor (beta chain) sequence along with its context. Its specificity is not known. Some clones are missing from TCRdb's copy, which holds only in-frame ones; the method was immunoSEQ multiplex PCR. The sample carries 95,000 to 120,000 clones, roughly two thirds recorded once. V was cut by 6 bases and J by 6 bases, with 21 bases left in between. Germline V gene data show CDR1 as SGHVS and CDR2 as FQNEAQ. The CDR3 sequence is 15 residues long. The entry originates in a study of shared clonotypes between healthy human individuals. Turning to the study itself: Participating donors consisted of two women and a few men aged 18 to 49.

The study's findings and limits: Generation probabilities were higher for clonotypes shared across all four sorted-subset donors than for unshared ones. The authors expected sequencing depth to affect clonotype sharing among donors.

The sequence was obtained from a woman in her thirties in good health. The gene calls are TRBV7-8 and TRBJ2-7; the D gene is possibly TRBD1 (5 bases). What was sequenced was memory CD8+ T cells sorted from blood. Stated subset: CD45RO+ cells pooled with CCR7-negative TemRA cells. The CDR3 sequence is CASSRGRTTSGEQYF. The CDR3 DNA follows: TGTGCCAGCAGTCGAGGACGGACAACGTCTGGCGAGCAGTACTTC.